A selection of T cell receptor beta chains follows, all from one sample in a study of monozygotic twins with inflammatory bowel disease. Each CDR3 protein gets one entry in TCRdb, which reprocessed the 5' RACE reads and gives no DNA. Listed are around 410,000 distinct CDR3 sequences; 2.4% falls within the top ten. The sample was blood. The receptors here all came from a human donor with ulcerative colitis or Crohn's disease, or a healthy co-twin of an affected twin (not recorded which). The CDR3 runs from the conserved cysteine through the conserved F or W.

CDR3aa	j_gene	v_gene
CSARDGTYGYTF	TRBJ1-2	TRBV20-1
CAWEGGGYEQFF	TRBJ2-1	TRBV30
CASSLLFGTEDNQPQHF	TRBJ1-5	TRBV12-3/TRBV12-4
CASSQTGRSYEQYF	TRBJ2-7	TRBV5-1
CASTGPRGPQHF	TRBJ1-5	TRBV12-3/TRBV12-4
CANARDQGYGYTF	TRBJ1-2	TRBV5-4
CASSPNDGNEKLFF	TRBJ1-4	TRBV7-9
CASSPAGTSTTDTQYF	TRBJ2-3	TRBV18
CSAEKGSGVYNEQFF	TRBJ2-1	TRBV20-1
CASSTPQDSRGYTF	TRBJ1-2	TRBV6-1
CVSTSDTENTEAFF	TRBJ1-1	TRBV5-4
CASSYSRSLIAAITDTQYF	TRBJ2-3	TRBV6-5
CASSNRDRGYTGELFF	TRBJ2-2	TRBV27
CASSLDSATGELFF	TRBJ2-2	TRBV5-1
CSVIQGGVTYEQYF	TRBJ2-7	TRBV29-1
CAGQTSTGELFF	TRBJ2-2	TRBV18
CATSRDRGYGYTF	TRBJ1-2	TRBV15
CASTPTTRLAGRVNEQFF	TRBJ2-1	TRBV27
CASSLGQGAFGYTF	TRBJ1-2	TRBV5-1
CATSRDRGGGEAFF	TRBJ1-1	TRBV15
CASSPGTGPSYEQYF	TRBJ2-7	TRBV7-3
CASSAGVNRERAFF	TRBJ1-1	TRBV5-1
CASSQERTWGETQYF	TRBJ2-5	TRBV3-1
CASSQVTGYNEQFF	TRBJ2-1	TRBV4-3
CASSLASVRDTQYF	TRBJ2-3	TRBV5-1
CASRAMSTEAFF	TRBJ1-1	TRBV2
CASSGGTGSQTQYF	TRBJ2-5	TRBV5-1
CASSESSSGDNEQFF	TRBJ2-1	TRBV10-2
CSARERRTGPSYEQYF	TRBJ2-7	TRBV20-1
CASSLSRGEKAGELFF	TRBJ2-2	TRBV27
CSAVTGGKSNQPQHF	TRBJ1-5	TRBV20-1
CASSQDFVLSAKNIQYF	TRBJ2-4	TRBV4-1
CATSTKLGISEKLFF	TRBJ1-4	TRBV15
CASSLLRREEQFF	TRBJ2-1	TRBV7-9
CASSLVLSLSTDTQYF	TRBJ2-3	TRBV5-1
CASSPGGVVPGNEQFF	TRBJ2-1	TRBV5-1
CASTGLAGRAYNEQFF	TRBJ2-1	TRBV6-1
CASSSTGTYGYTF	TRBJ1-2	TRBV7-9
CAWGGPITSNEQFF	TRBJ2-1	TRBV30
CAWRTGPWSYNSPLHF	TRBJ1-6	TRBV30
CASSLWTGDQPQHF	TRBJ1-5	TRBV4-2
CASSLDRRGAVHNEQFF	TRBJ2-1	TRBV11-2
CASSARTSGGRNEQFF	TRBJ2-1	TRBV9
CSANPALGAGQGVYNEQFF	TRBJ2-1	TRBV20-1
CASTPGQFSISGANVLTF	TRBJ2-6	TRBV11-2
CASSLDPSQTRQYF	TRBJ2-7	TRBV7-2
CASSPKREWINEQFF	TRBJ2-1	TRBV6-2/TRBV6-3
CASSQDGRSNEKLFF	TRBJ1-4	TRBV4-3
CASSHTSGIYSEQFF	TRBJ2-1	TRBV14
CASSSIQSSYNEQFF	TRBJ2-1	TRBV7-3
CASSRRSGSLSYEQYF	TRBJ2-7	TRBV14
CSVETTPMNTEAFF	TRBJ1-1	TRBV29-1
CASSLFLTTGLQETQYF	TRBJ2-5	TRBV5-1
CAIRGTEYNEQFF	TRBJ2-1	TRBV10-3
CASSIGGSGRTQYF	TRBJ2-3	TRBV7-8
CSARKDPQNTEAFF	TRBJ1-1	TRBV20-1
CAWSIPSTGAPNYGYTF	TRBJ1-2	TRBV30
CASSFTGFSEKLFF	TRBJ1-4	TRBV3-1
CASSYGQAQYF	TRBJ2-7	TRBV27
CSARRTPHTGRDEQFF	TRBJ2-1	TRBV20-1